This is a list of T cell receptor beta chains from one sample in a study of T cell responses to AZD1222 COVID-19 vaccine. The protocol was immunoSEQ multiplex PCR, while the TCRdb copy is restricted to in-frame clones and leaves out a portion. The sample shows about 180,000 clones, about 89% of them seen only once. Sequences were derived from peripheral blood, sampled on day 0 of AZD1222 vaccination. The receptors shown here come from an adult in good health. Both conserved end residues are part of each CDR3. D genes are given only for firm matches. A row's size may be missing; if present it is once, few, many or a size class.

TRBJ2-7 | . | . | TRBV2 | CASGSWGEQYF | TGTGCCAGCGGGTCTTGGGGCGAGCAGTACTTC
TRBJ1-5 | . | . | TRBV11-3 | CASSWIPNQPQHF | TGTGCCAGCAGCTGGATTCCAAACCAGCCCCAGCATTTT
TRBJ2-1 | TRBD1 | . | TRBV10-2 | CASTVQGNYNEQFF | TGCGCCAGCACGGTACAGGGGAACTACAATGAGCAGTTCTTC
TRBJ2-5 | TRBD2 | . | TRBV28 | CASSLSRLAIIQETQYF | TGTGCCAGCAGTTTATCCAGACTAGCCATAATCCAAGAGACCCAGTACTTC
TRBJ2-5 | . | . | TRBV5-1 | CASSLSAGQETQYF | TGCGCCAGCAGCTTGTCAGCGGGCCAAGAGACCCAGTACTTC
TRBJ2-1 | TRBD2 | . | TRBV30 | CAWIRTSGANEQFF | TGTGCCTGGATTAGGACTAGCGGGGCGAATGAGCAGTTCTTC
TRBJ2-2 | TRBD1 | . | TRBV6-5 | CASSYRRGQGTGELFF | TGTGCCAGCAGTTACCGCAGGGGGCAAGGCACCGGGGAGCTGTTTTTT
TRBJ1-1 | . | . | TRBV20-1 | CSTRWPEAFF | TGCAGTACCCGGTGGCCTGAAGCTTTCTTT
TRBJ1-2 | . | . | TRBV24-1 | CATSDFNRPYGYTF | TGTGCCACCAGTGATTTCAACAGGCCATATGGCTACACCTTC
TRBJ1-4 | . | . | TRBV11-1 | CASSGGGTTNEKLFF | TGTGCCAGCAGCGGAGGGGGGACAACTAATGAAAAACTGTTTTTT
TRBJ2-2 | . | . | TRBV7-3 | CASSPGPPNTELFF | TGTGCCAGCAGCCCGGGACCCCCGAACACGGAGCTGTTTTTT
TRBJ2-1 | . | . | TRBV18 | CASSPPFIVAKSSYNEQFF | TGTGCCAGCTCACCACCTTTTATAGTGGCAAAGAGCTCCTACAATGAGCAGTTCTTC
TRBJ1-6 | . | . | TRBV6-5 | CASRFLGRTASPLHF | TGTGCCAGCAGGTTTCTGGGACGGACGGCCTCACCCCTCCACTTT
TRBJ1-3 | . | few | TRBV18 | CASSPFLDSSTGNTIYF | TGTGCCAGCTCACCATTTTTGGACAGTTCAACTGGAAACACCATATATTTT
TRBJ1-5 | TRBD1 | . | TRBV4-3 | CASSHTGGDQPQHF | TGCGCCAGCAGCCATACAGGGGGCGACCAGCCCCAGCATTTT
TRBJ2-3 | . | once | TRBV11-1 | CASSWPGTDTQYF | TGTGCCAGCAGCTGGCCGGGAACAGATACGCAGTATTTT
TRBJ2-1 | . | . | TRBV7-8 | CASSYSRDAYNEQFF | TGTGCCAGCAGCTACTCACGGGACGCGTACAATGAGCAGTTCTTC
TRBJ1-2 | . | . | TRBV10-3 | CAISESLLTNYGYTF | TGTGCCATCAGTGAGTCTTTATTAACTAACTATGGCTACACCTTC
TRBJ2-5 | . | . | TRBV20-1 | CSASLRVHQETQYF | TGCAGTGCTAGTCTCAGGGTCCACCAAGAGACCCAGTACTTC
TRBJ2-3 | TRBD2 | . | TRBV28 | CASSLVRLAGGPGGTDTQYF | TGTGCCAGCAGTTTGGTGCGGTTAGCGGGAGGGCCGGGGGGCACAGATACGCAGTATTTT
TRBJ1-4 | . | . | TRBV7-2 | CASSSIGGLRGEKLFF | TGTGCCAGCAGCTCGATCGGCGGGCTAAGGGGGGAAAAACTGTTTTTT
TRBJ1-6 | . | . | TRBV18 | CASSPSGLQNSPLHF | TGTGCCAGCTCACCGTCTGGGTTGCAGAATTCACCCCTCCACTTT